Shown below are 8 T cell receptor beta chains from a single sample sequenced in a study of cytomegalovirus exposure and HLA in healthy donors. The PCR made use of 60 Vbeta and 13 Jbeta primers. The data were produced by immunoSEQ multiplex PCR, yet TCRdb's version contains in-frame clones alone and is incomplete. The profile shows some 170,000 clones, over 75% of them singletons. Sequenced material: PBMCs. The receptors were sampled from a woman between 25 and 40 years old in good health and CMV-seronegative.

This sequence joins TRBV28 and TRBJ1-2; 10 bases are shared with TRBD1. Germline CDR1 is MDHEN and CDR2 is SYDVKM. CDR3 length: 18 residues. J lost 7 bases, V lost 6 bases, and 20 bases had no gene match. CDR3 loop: CASSILGGTGEPLGGYTF. CDR3 sequence (DNA): TGTGCCAGCAGCATCTTGGGGGGGACAGGGGAGCCCCTTGGTGGCTACACCTTC.

The rearrangement links TRBV29-1 to TRBJ1-2, with TRBD1 identical over 9 bases. Germline-derived CDR1 and CDR2 are SQVTM and ANQGSEA. The CDR3 extends over 19 amino acids. V dropped 0 bases and J dropped 2; count of bases not matched to a gene: 16. CDR3 in DNA: TGCAGCGTTGAAGATCAGGAGATGGGATTAGGACAGGGGAACTATGGCTACACCTTC. Its translation is CSVEDQEMGLGQGNYGYTF.

The rearrangement uses TRBV7-3 and TRBJ1-1; D not resolved. Germline lookup yields CDR1 SGHTA and CDR2 FQGTGA. CDR3 length: 14 amino acids. Trimming cost V 5 bases and J 8 bases, with 18 bases left between them. The DNA of the CDR3 is TGTGCCAGCAGCCCCGGGCCCTCGGGGTGCGAAGCTTTCTTT. Protein sequence: CASSPGPSGCEAFF.

The rearrangement joins TRBV5-6 to TRBJ1-2; D remains ambiguous. Germline V CDR1 and CDR2: SGHDT, YYEEEE. CDR3 length equals 12 residues. The ends were cut back, 6 bases at V and 7 bases at J, with 13 bases in the middle. The CDR3 DNA reads TGTGCCAGCAACCTCATGTCGGGTGGCTACACCTTC. As protein: CASNLMSGGYTF.

This chain uses TRBV6-4 with TRBJ2-1; D may be TRBD2 (6 bases). V was cut by 4 bases and J by 0 bases, with 10 bases left in between. The CDR3 is made up of 15 amino acids. Germline values: CDR1 MRHNA, CDR2 SNTAGT. The CDR3 sequence is CASSVDGSSYNEQFF. CDR3 bases: TGTGCCAGCAGTGTGGACGGGAGCTCCTACAATGAGCAGTTCTTC.

This clone was recorded a few times. The chain employs TRBV25-1 and TRBJ1-3; D is possibly TRBD1 (6 bases). Germline lookup yields CDR1 MGHDK and CDR2 SYGVNS. The CDR3 has 15 residues. V lost 0 bases to trimming and J lost 4 bases, with 10 bases between them. For the CDR3, the DNA is TGTGCCAGCAGTGAATACGCAGGGGCAGGAAACACCATATATTTT. Protein sequence: CASSEYAGAGNTIYF.

This clone was detected a few times. The V call is TRBV7-9, the J call TRBJ2-7, with 7 bases aligning to TRBD2. Germline loops: CDR1 SEHNR, CDR2 FQNEAQ (reference sequence). The CDR3 is 14 amino acids. After removal of 5 bases from V and 1 base from J, the junction contained 5 bases not matched to a gene. In nucleotides, the CDR3 is TGTGCCAGCAGCACACTAGCGACTTCCTACGAGCAGTACTTC. Encoded protein: CASSTLATSYEQYF.

This clone was seen more than once but under ten times. The rearrangement uses TRBV2 and TRBJ2-7, with a weak D call TRBD1 (5 bases). Trimming pared 4 bases from V and 3 bases from J, leaving 13 bases between. The length of the CDR3 is 14 residues. CDR1 is SNHLY, CDR2 FYNNEI, per germline. The CDR3 protein is CASSVMGLGYEQYF. The CDR3 DNA follows: TGTGCCAGCAGTGTTATGGGGCTGGGCTACGAGCAGTACTTC.